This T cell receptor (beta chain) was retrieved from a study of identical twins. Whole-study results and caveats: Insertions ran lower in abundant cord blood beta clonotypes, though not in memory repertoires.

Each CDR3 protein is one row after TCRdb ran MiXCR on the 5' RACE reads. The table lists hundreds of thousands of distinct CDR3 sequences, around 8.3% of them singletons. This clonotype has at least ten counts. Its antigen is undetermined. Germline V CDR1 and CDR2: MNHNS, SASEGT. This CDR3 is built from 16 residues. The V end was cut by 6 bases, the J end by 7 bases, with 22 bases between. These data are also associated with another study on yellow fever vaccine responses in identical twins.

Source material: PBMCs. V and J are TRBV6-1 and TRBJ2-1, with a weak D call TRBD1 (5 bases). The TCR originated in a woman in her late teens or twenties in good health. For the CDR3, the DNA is TGTGCCAGCAGCCCCGTTCCCCCCAATCCAGGGAATGAGCAGTTCTTC. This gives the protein CASSPVPPNPGNEQFF.